This T cell receptor (beta chain) comes out of a study of shared clonotypes between healthy human individuals. For this clone: The identical CDR3 is also encoded by other nucleotide sequences in the sample.

Naive CD8 cells lacked CD45RO and underwent positive selection for CCR7, leaving out terminally differentiated effector memory CD45RA+ cells. Here immunoSEQ multiplex PCR was the method, and the copy in TCRdb shows in-frame clones only, minus some. The sample yields some 2,000,000 clones, approximately 94% seen once. Germline CDR1 and CDR2: GTSNPN and SVGIG (reference sequence). The CDR3 extends over 10 amino acids. The germline V and J ends were trimmed by 3 bases and 3 bases, with 2 bases remaining between them. The gene calls are TRBV30 and TRBJ1-1; unclear D gene. The receptor was derived from a man aged 18-30 years in good health. Sequenced input: naive CD8+ T cells sorted from blood. The CDR3 region is CAWSYTEAFF. The CDR3 DNA sequence: TGTGCCTGGAGCTACACTGAAGCTTTCTTT. Filled out from reference TRBV30 and TRBJ1-1, the complete variable domain reads SQTIHQWPATLVQPVGSPLSLECTVEGTSNPNLYWYRQAAGRGLQLLFYSVGIGQISSEVPQNLSASRPQDRQFILSSKKLLLSDSGFYLCAWSYTEAFFGQGTRLTVV.